These 13 T cell receptor beta chains came from one sample sequenced in a study of kidney transplant recipient with SARS-CoV-2 infection. MiXCR was run by TCRdb on the reads, yielding one entry per CDR3 protein. The data contain 200,000 to 250,000 distinct CDR3 sequences, 25% to 35% of them singletons. The sequenced sample was a blood sample, obtained at baseline and on day 111 from a kidney transplant recipient. These receptor sequences come from a male patient aged 25-45 years who had COVID-19 and was a kidney transplant recipient. The graft donor may have given rise to some T cells.

Many counts were recorded for this clonotype. This rearrangement joins TRBV5-3 to TRBJ1-2; D not certain. TRBV5-3 is treated as an ORF (open reading frame) with a function not yet certain. Trimming shortened V by 7 bases and J by 4 bases, and 23 bases separated the two germline ends. The CDR3 covers 16 residues. CDR3 protein: CARFIVVVRKTYGYTF. The CDR3 nucleotides read TGTGCCAGATTCATAGTAGTGGTGAGAAAGACCTATGGCTACACCTTC.

This clonotype was observed a single time. A much more abundant neighbour one base away suggests this may be a read error. The chain is built from TRBV6-5 and TRBJ2-1; the D gene is possibly TRBD1 (6 bases). Germline V CDR1 and CDR2: MNHEY, SVGAGI. The CDR3 covers 14 residues. V was clipped by 1 base and J by 3 bases, with 7 bases between them. The CDR3 nucleotides read TGTGCCAGCAGTTACTTGGACAGCTACAATGAGCAGTTCTTC. Protein sequence: CASSYLDSYNEQFF.

This clonotype was detected only once. A much more abundant neighbour one base away suggests this may be a read error. The chain employs TRBV11-3 and TRBJ1-1; 9 nucleotides agree with TRBD1. The CDR3 is 15 amino acids. V lost 6 bases and J lost 6; bases outside the gene matches: 11. The germline V gene encodes CDR1 SGHNT and CDR2 YENEEA. CDR3 in DNA: TGTGCCAGCAGGGTATACAGGGGGCGCAGAGCTGAAGCTTTCTTT. This translates into CASRVYRGRRAEAFF.

The table lists this clonotype with a few counts. The CDR3 sequence: CASSLMLPGTETQYF. CDR3 nucleotides: TGTGCCAGCAGTTTAATGTTACCCGGGACGGAGACCCAGTACTTC. J is TRBJ2-5 and V is TRBV28; possibly TRBD1 or TRBD2 for D (5 bases each). The V and J ends lost 2 bases and 5 bases respectively, with 15 bases between them. This CDR3 contains 15 residues. Germline V gives CDR1 MDHEN, CDR2 SYDVKM.

This clonotype was counted ten times or more. The genes are TRBV20-1 and TRBJ1-2; D is ambiguous. The germline CDR1 and CDR2 sequences are DFQATT and SNEGSKA (reference sequence). Trimming took 5 bases from V and 4 from J, leaving 23 bases between them. The CDR3 covers 16 residues. Written as DNA, the CDR3 is TGCAGTGCTTTAGGATTGCTGTTTCGAAAGACCTATGGCTACACCTTC. Residues: CSALGLLFRKTYGYTF.

V and J are TRBV21-1 and TRBJ2-3. TRBV21-1 is flagged as a pseudogene. The CDR3 runs to 17 residues. CDR3 region: CASSFTLATVMQDTQYF. The CDR3 DNA sequence: TGCGCCAGCAGCTTCACTTTAGCTACAGTCATGCAAGATACGCAGTATTTT.

In this sample, this clonotype turned up many times. In DNA form, the CDR3 reads TGTGCCAGCAGTGTAGCGGGAGGGCCAGATACGCAGTATTTT. Encoded protein: CASSVAGGPDTQYF. The rearrangement joins TRBV6-4 to TRBJ2-3, with TRBD2 identical over 11 bases. From germline, CDR1 is MRHNA and CDR2 SNTAGT. The CDR3 sequence is 14 residues long. V dropped 4 bases and J dropped 4; count of bases not matched to a gene: 1.

The genes are TRBV9 and TRBJ2-3; D is unclear. CDR3 length: 14 amino acids. The V gene's germline CDR1 is SGDLS and CDR2 YYNGEE. Trimming removed 0 bases from V and 0 bases from J, with 5 bases in between. CDR3 loop: CASSVVHSTDTQYF. CDR3 coding DNA: TGTGCCAGCAGCGTAGTCCACAGCACAGATACGCAGTATTTT. Supplemented by reference TRBV9 and TRBJ2-3, the full variable domain reads DSGVTQTPKHLITATGQRVTLRCSPRSGDLSVYWYQQSLDQGLQFLIQYYNGEERAKGNILERFSAQQFPDLHSELNLSSLELGDSALYFCASSVVHSTDTQYFGPGTRLTVL.

This clonotype has ten or more counts. In DNA, the CDR3 is TGCAGTGCTAGTAGCGGGACTAGCTCCTACGAGCAGTACTTC. Translating it yields CSASSGTSSYEQYF. The chain combines TRBV20-1 with TRBJ2-7; 8 bases line up with TRBD2. CDR3 length equals 14 residues. Germline V gene data show CDR1 as DFQATT and CDR2 as SNEGSKA (reference sequence). With 3 bases clipped from V and 0 bases from J, the junction kept 4 bases outside the gene matches.

Worth noting for this clonotype: Since a much larger clone is just one base distant, this may be a read error. The chain couples TRBV20-1 to TRBJ2-7; D gene unclear. Germline V gene sequence: CDR1 DFQATT, CDR2 SNEGSKA (reference sequence). The length of the CDR3 is 12 residues. The CDR3 DNA sequence: TGCAGTGCTATCGATCCTACCTACGAGCGGTACGTC. Translated, it gives CSAIDPTYERYV.

Ten or more counts support this clonotype. The chain uses TRBV5-4 and TRBJ1-1, with a possible D match to TRBD1 (5 bases). The CDR3 is 15 residues long. Germline V gene lookup returns CDR1 SGHNT and CDR2 YYREEE (reference sequence). V gave up 4 bases and J gave up 10 bases, with 23 bases separating them. The CDR3 is CASSITGTSTRAAFF. The CDR3 bases are TGTGCCAGCAGCATCACCGGGACTTCTACGAGGGCAGCTTTCTTT. The full variable domain, completed using reference TRBV5-4 and TRBJ1-1, is ETGVTQSPTHLIKTRGQQVTLRCSSQSGHNTVSWYQQALGQGPQFIFQYYREEENGRGNFPPRFSGLQFPNYSSELNVNALELDDSALYLCASSITGTSTRAAFFGQGTRLTVV.

As for this clonotype: This clone may be a read error of a much larger clone one base away. The chain uses TRBV5-8 and TRBJ1-2, with a tentative D call TRBD1 (5 bases). Looked up from germline, CDR1 is SGHTS and CDR2 is YDEGEE. This CDR3 has 14 residues. CDR3 residues: CASFEARRGNGHTF. In nucleotides, the CDR3 is TGTGCCAGCTTCGAAGCTAGGAGGGGAAATGGCCACACCTTC.

Many counts were recorded for this clonotype. The chain is built from TRBV12-3 or TRBV12-4 and TRBJ1-2; D gene unclear. Trimming took 5 bases from V and 4 from J, leaving 23 bases between them. CDR3 length: 17 residues. CDR3 sequence reads: CASSNIRTAGKTYGYTF. The CDR3 nucleotides are TGTGCCAGCAGTAACATTCGCACAGCAGGAAAGACCTATGGCTACACCTTC.